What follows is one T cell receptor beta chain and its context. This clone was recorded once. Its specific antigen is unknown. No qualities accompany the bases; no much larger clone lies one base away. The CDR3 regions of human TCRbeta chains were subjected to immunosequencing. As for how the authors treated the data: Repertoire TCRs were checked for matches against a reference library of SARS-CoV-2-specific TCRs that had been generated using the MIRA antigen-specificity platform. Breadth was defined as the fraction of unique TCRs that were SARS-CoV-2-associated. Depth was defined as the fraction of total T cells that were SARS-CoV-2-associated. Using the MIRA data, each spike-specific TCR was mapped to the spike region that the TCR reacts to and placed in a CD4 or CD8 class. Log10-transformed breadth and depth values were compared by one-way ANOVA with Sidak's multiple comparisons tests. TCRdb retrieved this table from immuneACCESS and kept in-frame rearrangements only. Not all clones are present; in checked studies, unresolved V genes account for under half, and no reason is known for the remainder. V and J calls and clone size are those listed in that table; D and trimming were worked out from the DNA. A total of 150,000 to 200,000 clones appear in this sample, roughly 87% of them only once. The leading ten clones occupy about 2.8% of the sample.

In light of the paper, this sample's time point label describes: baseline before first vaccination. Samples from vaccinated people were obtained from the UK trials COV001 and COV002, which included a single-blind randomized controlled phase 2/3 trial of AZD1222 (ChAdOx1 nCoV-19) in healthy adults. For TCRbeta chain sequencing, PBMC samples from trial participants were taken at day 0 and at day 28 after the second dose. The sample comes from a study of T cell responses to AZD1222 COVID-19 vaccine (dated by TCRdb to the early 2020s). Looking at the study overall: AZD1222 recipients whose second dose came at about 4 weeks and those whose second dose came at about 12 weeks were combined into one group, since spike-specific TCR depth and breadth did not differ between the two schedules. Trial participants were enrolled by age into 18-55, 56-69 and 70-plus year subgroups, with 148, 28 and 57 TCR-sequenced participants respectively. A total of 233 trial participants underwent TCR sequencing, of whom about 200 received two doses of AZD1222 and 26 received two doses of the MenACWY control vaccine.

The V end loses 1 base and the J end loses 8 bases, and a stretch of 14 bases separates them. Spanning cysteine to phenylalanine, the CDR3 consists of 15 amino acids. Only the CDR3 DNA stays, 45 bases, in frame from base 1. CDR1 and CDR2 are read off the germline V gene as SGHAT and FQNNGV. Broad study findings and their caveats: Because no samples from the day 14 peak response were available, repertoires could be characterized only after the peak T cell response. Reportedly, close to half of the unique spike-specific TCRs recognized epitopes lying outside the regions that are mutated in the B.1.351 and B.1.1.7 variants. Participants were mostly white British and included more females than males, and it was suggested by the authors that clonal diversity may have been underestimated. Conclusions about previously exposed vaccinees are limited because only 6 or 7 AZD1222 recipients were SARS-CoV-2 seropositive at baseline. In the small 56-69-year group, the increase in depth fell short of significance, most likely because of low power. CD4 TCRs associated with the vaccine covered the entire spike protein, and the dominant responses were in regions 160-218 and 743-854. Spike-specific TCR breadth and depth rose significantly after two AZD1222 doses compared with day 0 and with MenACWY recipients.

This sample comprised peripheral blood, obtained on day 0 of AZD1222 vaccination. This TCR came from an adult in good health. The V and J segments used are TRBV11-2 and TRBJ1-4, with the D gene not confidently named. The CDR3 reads CASSLVLGQEEKLFF. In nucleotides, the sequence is TGTGCCAGCAGCTTAGTTCTGGGCCAGGAAGAAAAACTGTTTTTT.